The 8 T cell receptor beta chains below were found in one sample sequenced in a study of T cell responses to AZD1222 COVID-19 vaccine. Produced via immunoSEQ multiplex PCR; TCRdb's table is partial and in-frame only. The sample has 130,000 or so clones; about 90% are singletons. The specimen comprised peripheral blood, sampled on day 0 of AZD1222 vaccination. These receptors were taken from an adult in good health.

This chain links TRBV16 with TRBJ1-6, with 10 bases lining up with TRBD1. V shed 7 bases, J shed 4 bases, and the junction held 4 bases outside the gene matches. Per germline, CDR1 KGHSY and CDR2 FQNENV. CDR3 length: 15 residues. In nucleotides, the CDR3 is TGTGCCAGCACTCCGGGACAGGGGTATAATTCACCCCTCCACTTT. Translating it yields CASTPGQGYNSPLHF.

CDR3 sequence: CASSPGTGVPRPQHF. CDR3 DNA sequence: TGTGCCAGCAGCCCCGGGACAGGGGTCCCGCGGCCCCAGCATTTT. J is TRBJ1-5 and V is TRBV6-5; 10 bases map to TRBD1. The trim removed 6 bases at V and 9 bases at J, leaving 11 bases unmatched. Looked up from germline, CDR1 is MNHEY and CDR2 is SVGAGI. This CDR3 is built from 15 residues.

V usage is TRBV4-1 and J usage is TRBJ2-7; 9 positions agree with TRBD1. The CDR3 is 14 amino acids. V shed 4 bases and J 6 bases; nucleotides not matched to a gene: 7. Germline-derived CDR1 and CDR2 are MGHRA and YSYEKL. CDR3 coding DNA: TGCGCCAGCAGCCCCGGACAGGGGTCTCGCGAGCAGTACTTC. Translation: CASSPGQGSREQYF.

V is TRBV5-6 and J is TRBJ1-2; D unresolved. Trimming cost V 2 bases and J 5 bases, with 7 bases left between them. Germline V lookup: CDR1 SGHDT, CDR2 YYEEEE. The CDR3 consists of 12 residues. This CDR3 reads CASSLLQYGYTF. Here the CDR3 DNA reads TGTGCCAGCAGCTTATTGCAATATGGCTACACCTTC. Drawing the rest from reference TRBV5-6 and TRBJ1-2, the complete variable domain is DAGVTQSPTHLIKTRGQQVTLRCSPKSGHDTVSWYQQALGQGPQFIFQYYEEEERQRGNFPDRFSGHQFPNYSSELNVNALLLGDSALYLCASSLLQYGYTFGSGTRLTVV.

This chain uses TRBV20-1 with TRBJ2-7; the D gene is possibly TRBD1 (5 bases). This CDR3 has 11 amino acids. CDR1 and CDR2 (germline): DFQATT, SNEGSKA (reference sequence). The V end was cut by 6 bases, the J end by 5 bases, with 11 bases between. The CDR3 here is CSARQLDEQYF. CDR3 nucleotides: TGCAGTGCAAGACAGCTCGACGAGCAGTACTTC.

CDR3 sequence (DNA): TGTGCCTCCTCTGAGGTCCCACCGAGCTCCTACGAGCAGTACTTC. Protein product: CASSEVPPSSYEQYF. The chain couples TRBV7-9 to TRBJ2-7; D is unresolved. CDR3 length equals 15 residues. Germline lookup yields CDR1 SEHNR and CDR2 FQNEAQ (reference sequence). V lost 11 bases to trimming and J lost 0 bases, with 20 bases between them. Based on the CDR3 plus reference TRBV7-9 and TRBJ2-7, the full variable domain is DTGVSQNPRHKITKRGQNVTFRCDPISEHNRLYWYRQTLGQGPEFLTYFQNEAQLEKSRLLSDRFSAERPKGSFSTLEIQRTEQGDSAMYLCASSEVPPSSYEQYFGPGTRLTVT.

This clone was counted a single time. CDR3 loop: CASSYHLAGGPPDTQYF. CDR3 nucleotide sequence: TGTGCCAGCAGCTACCACCTAGCGGGGGGGCCCCCAGATACGCAGTATTTT. The chain joins TRBV11-2 to TRBJ2-3; TRBD2 matches at 12 bases. CDR1 is SGHAT, CDR2 FQNNGV, per germline. This CDR3 comprises 17 residues. The trim removed 4 bases at V and 4 bases at J, leaving 9 bases unmatched.

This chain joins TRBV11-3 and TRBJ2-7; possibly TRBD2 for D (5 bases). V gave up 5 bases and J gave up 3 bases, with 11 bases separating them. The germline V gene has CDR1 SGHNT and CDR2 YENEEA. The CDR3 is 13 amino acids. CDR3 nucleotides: TGTGCCAGCAGCCTCGGGGAACGCTACGAGCAGTACTTC. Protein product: CASSLGERYEQYF.